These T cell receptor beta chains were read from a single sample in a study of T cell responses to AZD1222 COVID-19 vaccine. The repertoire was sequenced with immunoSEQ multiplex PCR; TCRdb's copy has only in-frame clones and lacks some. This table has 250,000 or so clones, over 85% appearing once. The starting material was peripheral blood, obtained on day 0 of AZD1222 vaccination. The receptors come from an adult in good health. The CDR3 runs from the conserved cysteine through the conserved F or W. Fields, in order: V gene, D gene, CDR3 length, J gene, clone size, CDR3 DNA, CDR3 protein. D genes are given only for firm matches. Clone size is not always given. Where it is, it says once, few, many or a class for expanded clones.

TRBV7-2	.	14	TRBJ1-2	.	TGTGCCAGCAGCAACACGGGCCAATTGCGGGGCTACACCTTC	CASSNTGQLRGYTF
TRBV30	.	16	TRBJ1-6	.	TGTGCCTGGGGAGCAGGGGTCCGTGACACAAATTCACCCCTCCACTTT	CAWGAGVRDTNSPLHF
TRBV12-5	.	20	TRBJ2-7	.	TGTGCTAGTGGTTTGGTAGCGTGGAGGACAGTCAGACGTCCCGGCTACGAGCAGTACTTC	CASGLVAWRTVRRPGYEQYF
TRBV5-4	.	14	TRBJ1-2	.	TGTGCCAGCAGGGACGGTGGTACATCTTATGGCTACACCTTC	CASRDGGTSYGYTF
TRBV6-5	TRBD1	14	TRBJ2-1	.	TGTGCCAGCAGAAGACAGGGGGCCTACAATGAGCAGTTCTTC	CASRRQGAYNEQFF
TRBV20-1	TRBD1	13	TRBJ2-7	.	TGCAGTGCTAGTCAGGACAGGCCCTACGAGCAGTACTTC	CSASQDRPYEQYF
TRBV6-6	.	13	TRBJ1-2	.	TGTGCCAGCAGTTTTCGGACTGGGGATGGCTACACCTTC	CASSFRTGDGYTF
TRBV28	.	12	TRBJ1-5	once	TGTGCCACCAGGGACAGCAATCAGCCCCAGCATTTT	CATRDSNQPQHF
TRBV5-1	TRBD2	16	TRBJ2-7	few	TGCGCCAGCAGCCTCCGAGCGGGGTCCAGGACCTACGAGCAGTACTTC	CASSLRAGSRTYEQYF
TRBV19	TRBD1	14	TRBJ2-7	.	TGTGCCACTCGTGGACAGGGAGGTTCCTACGAGCAGTACTTC	CATRGQGGSYEQYF
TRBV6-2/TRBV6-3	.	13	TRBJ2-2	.	TGTGCCAGCAGTTCCGGGACGCCCGGGGAGCTGTTTTTT	CASSSGTPGELFF
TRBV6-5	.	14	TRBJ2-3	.	TGTGCCAGCAGTTACTCAGATAGCCAAGATACGCAGTATTTT	CASSYSDSQDTQYF
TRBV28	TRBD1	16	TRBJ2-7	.	TGTGCCAGCAGTTTATTCCCCGGGACAGGGATCTACGAGCAGTACTTC	CASSLFPGTGIYEQYF
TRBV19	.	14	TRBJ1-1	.	TGTGCCACCCGATGGGGCAACATGAACACTGATGCTTTCTTT	CATRWGNMNTDAFF
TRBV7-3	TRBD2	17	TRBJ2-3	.	TGTGCCAGCAGCACCGGGACTAGCGGGGGGCACACAGATACGCAGTATTTT	CASSTGTSGGHTDTQYF
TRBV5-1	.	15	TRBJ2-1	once	TGCGCCAGCAGCTTGGCAGCGACTAAGCTGTATGAGCAGTTCTTC	CASSLAATKLYEQFF
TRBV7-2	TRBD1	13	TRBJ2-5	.	TGTGCCAGCAGCTTGGGACAGGGACGCGCCCAGTACTTC	CASSLGQGRAQYF
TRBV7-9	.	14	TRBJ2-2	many	TGTGCCAGCAGCTCGGGGTTTTACACCGGGGAGCTGTTTTTT	CASSSGFYTGELFF
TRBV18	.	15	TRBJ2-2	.	TGTGCCAGCTCACCGTGGGACCTACACACCGGGGAGCTGTTTTTT	CASSPWDLHTGELFF
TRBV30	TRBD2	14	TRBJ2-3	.	TGTGCCTGGAGTGTTCGAGCGGGAGACGATACGCAGTATTTT	CAWSVRAGDDTQYF
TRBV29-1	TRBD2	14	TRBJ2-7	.	TGCAGCGTTGTGGTCGGGAGGGACGCCTACGAGCAGTACTTC	CSVVVGRDAYEQYF
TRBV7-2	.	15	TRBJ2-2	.	TGTGCCAGCAGCTTAATCGGGCCCGGGTCCGGGGAGCTGTTTTTT	CASSLIGPGSGELFF
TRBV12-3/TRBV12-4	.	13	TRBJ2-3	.	TGTGCCAGCAGCTTTAGACAGACAGATACGCAGTATTTT	CASSFRQTDTQYF
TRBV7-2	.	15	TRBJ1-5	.	TGTGCCAGCAGCTTATCCTCGGGGGGATATCAGCCCCAGCATTTT	CASSLSSGGYQPQHF
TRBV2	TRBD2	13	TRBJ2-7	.	TGTGCCAGTAGGGCTAGCGGAGCCTACGAGCAGTACTTC	CASRASGAYEQYF
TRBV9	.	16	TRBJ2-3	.	TGTGCCAGCAGCGCTTACCAGACAATGCCCACAGATACGCAGTATTTT	CASSAYQTMPTDTQYF
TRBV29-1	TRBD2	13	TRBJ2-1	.	TGCAGCGTTGAAGGCGGGAGGGTCTATGAGCAGTTCTTC	CSVEGGRVYEQFF
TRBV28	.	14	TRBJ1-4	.	TGTGCCAGCGGTACAGTGGCTTTGGGTGAAAAACTGTTTTTT	CASGTVALGEKLFF
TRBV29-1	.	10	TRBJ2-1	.	TGCAGCGTAGGGGAATATGAGCAGTTCTTC	CSVGEYEQFF
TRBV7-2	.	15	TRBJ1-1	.	TGTGCCAGCAGCTTAGCGCTTGACATATGGACTGAAGCTTTCTTT	CASSLALDIWTEAFF
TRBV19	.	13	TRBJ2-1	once	TGTGCCAGTAGTAAAGGGGCCTACAATGAGCAGTTCTTC	CASSKGAYNEQFF
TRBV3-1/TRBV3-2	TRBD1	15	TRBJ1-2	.	TGTGCCAGCAGCCCTAATCGACAGGGGCGGTATGGCTACACCTTC	CASSPNRQGRYGYTF
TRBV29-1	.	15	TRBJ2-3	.	TGCAGCGTTGGACCGACTAGTCTCAAGGGAGATACGCAGTATTTT	CSVGPTSLKGDTQYF
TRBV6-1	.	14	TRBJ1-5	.	TGTGCCAGCAGTGAAGGGCTGGAAAATCAGCCCCAGCATTTT	CASSEGLENQPQHF
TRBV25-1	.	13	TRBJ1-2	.	TGTGCCAGCAGTGAATCCCCCCCGAATGGCTACACCTTC	CASSESPPNGYTF
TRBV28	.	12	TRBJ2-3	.	TGTGCCAGCAGTTTAGATATAGATACGCAGTATTTT	CASSLDIDTQYF
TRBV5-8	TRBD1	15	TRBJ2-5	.	TGTGCCAGCAGCCGACGGGGACAGGGTCGAGAGACCCAGTACTTC	CASSRRGQGRETQYF
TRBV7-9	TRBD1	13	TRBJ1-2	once	TGTGCCAGCAGCCCTTACGGGACAGGGGCGGCCACCTTC	CASSPYGTGAATF
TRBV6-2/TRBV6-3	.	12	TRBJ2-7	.	TGTGCCAGCAGTTACAGGTCCTACGAGCAGTACTTC	CASSYRSYEQYF
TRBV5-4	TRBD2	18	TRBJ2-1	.	TGTGCCAGCAGCCCCCGGACTAGCGGGAGGGTATTTAGCAATGAGCAGTTCTTC	CASSPRTSGRVFSNEQFF
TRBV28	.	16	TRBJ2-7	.	TGTGCCAGCAGCCCCCTCTCTGGGGGCCTTCTGGTGGAGCAGTACTTC	CASSPLSGGLLVEQYF
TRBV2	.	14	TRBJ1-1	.	TGTGCCAGCTCGGTGGGGGGTTTTAACACTGAAGCTTTCTTT	CASSVGGFNTEAFF
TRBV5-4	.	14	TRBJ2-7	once	TGTGCCAGCAGCTTGTCGGGGGGCAGGGACGAGCAGTACTTC	CASSLSGGRDEQYF